The 26 T cell receptor beta chains presented below share a single source sample, sequenced in a study of blood T cell repertoires in COVID-19 (dated by TCRdb to the early 2020s). The library came from the immunoSEQ multiplex PCR assay. This is the immuneACCESS table as TCRdb keeps it, with only in-frame sequences that have V and J called. A part of the clones is gone; compared with another copy, unresolved V genes explain less than half, and the rest is unexplained. Across this sample there are hundreds of thousands of clones, with 80% to 90% seen only once. The ten largest account for about a tenth of the sample. Material for sequencing was PBMCs or T cells enriched from blood (not recorded which). Receptors were obtained from a woman between 45 and 60 years old who had recovered from COVID-19.

This clone came up a few times. The chain carries TRBV6-5 and TRBJ1-1; 8 nucleotides line up with TRBD1. J lost 0 bases, V lost 8 bases, and 2 bases had no gene match. CDR1 MNHEY and CDR2 SVGAGI come from the germline V gene. The CDR3 is 13 amino acids. In nucleotides, the CDR3 is TGTGCCAGCTGGACAGGGTTGAACACTGAAGCTTTCTTT. Translation: CASWTGLNTEAFF.

The rearrangement links TRBV7-6 to TRBJ1-6; 7 bases map to TRBD1. The CDR3 is 15 amino acids. Germline-derived CDR1 and CDR2 are SGHVS and FNYEAQ. Trimming took 1 base from V and 7 from J; bases not matched to a gene: 4. The CDR3 sequence is CASSLGTGVNSPLHF. In nucleotides, the CDR3 is TGTGCCAGCAGCTTAGGAACAGGGGTGAATTCACCCCTCCACTTT. Supplemented by reference TRBV7-6 and TRBJ1-6, the full variable domain reads GAGVSQSPRYKVTKRGQDVALRCDPISGHVSLYWYRQALGQGPEFLTYFNYEAQQDKSGLPNDRFSAERPEGSISTLTIQRTEQRDSAMYRCASSLGTGVNSPLHFGNGTRLTVT.

This clone was counted between two and nine times. The rearrangement joins TRBV16 to TRBJ1-2; D is perhaps TRBD1 (6 bases). There are 15 residues in the CDR3. Trimming cost V 2 bases and J 4 bases, with 14 bases left between them. Germline-derived CDR1 and CDR2 are KGHSY and FQNENV. The CDR3 loop reads CASSQRQAFSYGYTF. In DNA form, the CDR3 reads TGTGCCAGCAGCCAAAGACAGGCCTTTAGCTATGGCTACACCTTC.

Worth noting for this clone: Other DNA sequences from this sample encode an identical CDR3 as well. This chain links TRBV28 with TRBJ1-1; no clear D gene. The CDR3 has 11 residues. Looked up from germline, CDR1 is MDHEN and CDR2 is SYDVKM. Trimming removed 1 base at V and 7 bases at J, with 4 bases between. The CDR3 loop is CASSLSREAFF. CDR3 sequence (DNA): TGTGCCAGCAGTTTATCCCGTGAAGCTTTCTTT.

V is TRBV3-1 (or the pseudogene TRBV3-2) and J is TRBJ2-7; D is uncertain. V shed 1 base and J shed 4 bases, with 14 bases lying between them. The CDR3 loop spans 15 amino acids. Germline lookup yields CDR1 LGHDT and CDR2 YNNKEL (reference sequence). As DNA, the CDR3 is TGTGCCAGCAGCCAAGGCTCTCTAATTCCGTACGAGCAGTACTTC. Translation: CASSQGSLIPYEQYF.

V and J are TRBV7-9 and TRBJ2-3; 8 bases line up with TRBD1. This CDR3 is 17 amino acids long. Germline CDR1 is SEHNR and CDR2 is FQNEAQ (reference sequence). Trimming cost V 5 bases and J 4 bases; bases outside gene matches: 14. The CDR3 DNA reads as TGTGCCAGCAGCCAGAGACCCGGGACAGGTATTGCAGATACGCAGTATTTT. It codes for CASSQRPGTGIADTQYF. Together with reference TRBV7-9 and TRBJ2-3, the CDR3 gives the full variable domain: DTGVSQNPRHKITKRGQNVTFRCDPISEHNRLYWYRQTLGQGPEFLTYFQNEAQLEKSRLLSDRFSAERPKGSFSTLEIQRTEQGDSAMYLCASSQRPGTGIADTQYFGPGTRLTVL.

The gene calls are TRBV3-1 (or the pseudogene TRBV3-2) and TRBJ2-7, with 9 bases that match TRBD1. V shed 4 bases and J 5 bases; nucleotides not matched to a gene: 6. The germline CDR1 and CDR2 sequences are LGHDT and YNNKEL (reference sequence). This CDR3 has 14 amino acids. CDR3 sequence: CASSPGTGFDEQYF. In DNA, the CDR3 is TGTGCCAGCAGCCCCGGGACAGGGTTCGACGAGCAGTACTTC.

This clone occurred once. The chain recombines TRBV3-1 (or the pseudogene TRBV3-2) with TRBJ1-1; D not resolved. Germline V gene sequence: CDR1 LGHDT, CDR2 YNNKEL (reference sequence). V lost 4 bases to trimming and J lost 5 bases, with 11 bases between them. The CDR3 totals 13 residues. Here the CDR3 DNA reads TGTGCCAGCAGCCCTTTGAGTAGTACTGAAGCTTTCTTT. The encoded protein is CASSPLSSTEAFF.

The V call is TRBV9, the J call TRBJ2-7, with TRBD2 identical over 8 bases. The CDR3 runs 15 residues. Germline-derived CDR1 and CDR2 are SGDLS and YYNGEE. V shed 0 bases, J shed 4 bases, and the junction held 6 bases outside the gene matches. The CDR3 sequence: CASSVGLAGVYEQYF. The CDR3 coding sequence is TGTGCCAGCAGCGTAGGGCTAGCGGGTGTTTACGAGCAGTACTTC. Together with reference TRBV9 and TRBJ2-7, the CDR3 gives the full variable domain: DSGVTQTPKHLITATGQRVTLRCSPRSGDLSVYWYQQSLDQGLQFLIQYYNGEERAKGNILERFSAQQFPDLHSELNLSSLELGDSALYFCASSVGLAGVYEQYFGPGTRLTVT.

The chain links TRBV3-1 (or the pseudogene TRBV3-2) to TRBJ1-5; 7 bases line up with TRBD1. J gave up 3 bases and V 5 bases, and 4 bases lay outside the gene matches. The CDR3 length is 14 residues. Germline CDR1 reads LGHDT; CDR2 reads YNNKEL (reference sequence). This CDR3 reads CASSLQGYNQPQHF. For the CDR3, the DNA is TGTGCCAGCAGCTTACAGGGGTACAATCAGCCCCAGCATTTT.

The gene calls are TRBV6-5 and TRBJ1-1; D is possibly TRBD1 (5 bases). CDR1 and CDR2 (germline): MNHEY, SVGAGI. The CDR3 is 13 amino acids. The V end lost 11 bases, the J end lost 0 bases, and 13 bases lay between the germline ends. As DNA, the CDR3 is TGTGCCTCCGCGGACACTTTGAACACTGAAGCTTTCTTT. Its translation: CASADTLNTEAFF.

This chain joins TRBV6-5 and TRBJ1-1, with TRBD1 identical over 8 bases. V shed 5 bases and J 8 bases; nucleotides not matched to a gene: 1. In germline, CDR1 is MNHEY, CDR2 SVGAGI. The CDR3 sequence is 11 residues long. The CDR3 DNA reads TGTGCCAGCAGTCGGACAGGGGAAGCTTTCTTT. This sequence encodes CASSRTGEAFF.

The gene calls are TRBV18 and TRBJ1-5; 9 bases map to TRBD1. The CDR3 consists of 15 residues. Trimming cost V 6 bases and J 7 bases; bases outside gene matches: 10. CDR1 and CDR2 (germline): KGHSH, LQKENI. DNA of the CDR3: TGTGCCAGCTCCCGGGACAGGGTAGTCGACCAGCCCCAGCATTTT. It is translated as CASSRDRVVDQPQHF.

The chain couples TRBV27 to TRBJ1-2, with 8 bases identical to TRBD1. Losses at the gene ends were 7 bases for V and 7 bases for J; bases not matched to a gene: 11. This CDR3 spans 14 amino acids. Germline V lookup: CDR1 MNHEY, CDR2 SMNVEV (reference sequence). The CDR3 region is CASTSVDRDLGYTF. CDR3 coding DNA: TGTGCCAGCACTTCCGTGGACAGGGATCTTGGCTACACCTTC.

V gene TRBV6-1 combines with J gene TRBJ2-1; D not certain. CDR3 length: 14 amino acids. The V and J ends lost 1 base and 2 bases respectively, with 6 bases between them. Per the germline V gene, CDR1 is MNHNS and CDR2 is SASEGT. CDR3 in amino acids: CASSEDSTYNEQFF. The DNA for the CDR3 is TGTGCCAGCAGTGAAGACAGTACCTACAATGAGCAGTTCTTC.

Note on this clone: Other DNA sequences within the sample encode an identical CDR3. The rearrangement joins TRBV7-9 to TRBJ2-5; 7 positions match TRBD1. CDR1 and CDR2 (germline): SEHNR, FQNEAQ (reference sequence). This CDR3 contains 13 residues. The trim removed 3 bases at V and 2 bases at J, leaving 0 bases unmatched. The CDR3 region is CASSLGQQETQYF. The CDR3 DNA reads as TGTGCCAGCAGCTTGGGACAGCAAGAGACCCAGTACTTC. Looking up the rest from reference TRBV7-9 and TRBJ2-5 gives the full variable domain: DTGVSQNPRHKITKRGQNVTFRCDPISEHNRLYWYRQTLGQGPEFLTYFQNEAQLEKSRLLSDRFSAERPKGSFSTLEIQRTEQGDSAMYLCASSLGQQETQYFGPGTRLLVL.

This clone was seen more than once but under ten times. The chain joins TRBV5-1 to TRBJ2-1, with 8 bases identical to TRBD1. This CDR3 has 16 residues. The germline CDR1 and CDR2 sequences are SGHRS and YFSETQ. V lost 4 bases, J lost 5 bases, and 11 bases stayed unmatched. DNA of the CDR3: TGCGCCAGCAGCCAAAGCGCAGGGGGCCGACACAATGAGCAGTTCTTC. This gives the protein CASSQSAGGRHNEQFF.

This clone was seen once. This rearrangement joins TRBV27 to TRBJ2-1; TRBD2 aligns across 7 bases. Germline-derived CDR1 and CDR2 are MNHEY and SMNVEV (reference sequence). J gave up 2 bases and V 3 bases, and 4 bases lay outside the gene matches. The CDR3 consists of 15 residues. The CDR3 DNA reads as TGTGCCAGCAGTTTTTGGGGGGGGACCTACAATGAGCAGTTCTTC. Its protein product is CASSFWGGTYNEQFF.

The chain links TRBV3-1 (or the pseudogene TRBV3-2) to TRBJ1-1; D uncertain. The CDR3 has 15 amino acids. The germline CDR1 and CDR2 sequences are LGHDT and YNNKEL (reference sequence). Trimming shortened V by 0 bases and J by 4 bases, and 12 bases separated the two germline ends. CDR3 in DNA: TGTGCCAGCAGCCAAGATCCCCTGACAAGCACTGAAGCTTTCTTT. This gives the protein CASSQDPLTSTEAFF.

The chain joins TRBV7-2 to TRBJ1-2; D possibly corresponds to TRBD1 (5 bases). Between the trimmed V and J ends, which lost 7 bases and 8 bases, there was a span of 20 bases. Germline V gene sequence: CDR1 SGHTA, CDR2 FQGNSA. This CDR3 comprises 14 residues. In DNA form, the CDR3 reads TGTGCCAGCACCCAATTCTCTAGACAGAGGGGCTACACCTTC. Protein: CASTQFSRQRGYTF.

The genes are TRBV28 and TRBJ2-7; 12 bases are a match to TRBD2. V was clipped by 5 bases and J by 6 bases; unmatched bases: 8. CDR3 length: 15 amino acids. Germline loops: CDR1 MDHEN, CDR2 SYDVKM. The CDR3 coding sequence is TGTGCCAGCAGTAAAGATCTAGCGGGGGGGCTCGAGCAGTACTTC. Protein sequence: CASSKDLAGGLEQYF.

The chain joins TRBV25-1 to TRBJ2-6; a weak D match, TRBD1 (5 bases). Germline CDR1 MGHDK, CDR2 SYGVNS. Trimming pared 4 bases from V and 1 base from J, leaving 8 bases between. There are 15 residues in the CDR3. DNA of the CDR3: TGTGCCAGCAGTGGGTACAGGTCTGGGGCCAACGTCCTGACTTTC. It codes for CASSGYRSGANVLTF.

This clone was detected only once. This rearrangement joins TRBV7-2 to TRBJ1-1; TRBD1 matches 7 bases. Germline V gene data show CDR1 as SGHTA and CDR2 as FQGNSA. Trimming took 4 bases from V and 3 from J; bases not matched to a gene: 11. The CDR3 sequence is 16 residues long. The CDR3 DNA reads as TGTGCCAGCAGCTCACCGGACAGGCCCGCTCACACTGAAGCTTTCTTT. Its translation is CASSSPDRPAHTEAFF.

This rearrangement joins TRBV9 to TRBJ2-6, with 8 bases matching TRBD2. Germline V gene data show CDR1 as SGDLS and CDR2 as YYNGEE. Trimming removed 0 bases from V and 1 base from J; junction bases left unmatched: 6. This CDR3 has 18 residues. DNA for the CDR3: TGTGCCAGCAGCGTAGAGCCGGGGGGGCCGTCTGGGGCCAACGTCCTGACTTTC. This translates into CASSVEPGGPSGANVLTF.

About this clone itself: The same CDR3 is also encoded by other DNA sequences in this sample. This chain joins TRBV5-1 and TRBJ1-3, with TRBD1 matching over 7 bases. The CDR3 has 14 amino acids. Unmatched junction bases numbered 1, after V lost 0 bases and J lost 4 bases. Germline CDR1 SGHRS, CDR2 YFSETQ. The DNA of the CDR3 is TGCGCCAGCAGCTTGGGGACAGGAGGAAACACCATATATTTT. It is translated as CASSLGTGGNTIYF. The variable domain in full, completed from reference TRBV5-1 and TRBJ1-3, reads KAGVTQTPRYLIKTRGQQVTLSCSPISGHRSVSWYQQTPGQGLQFLFEYFSETQRNKGNFPGRFSGRQFSNSRSEMNVSTLELGDSALYLCASSLGTGGNTIYFGEGSWLTVV.

This chain joins TRBV30 and TRBJ2-3, with D unclear. The V gene lost 4 bases and the J gene lost 0 bases, with 11 bases spanning the gap. Germline lookup yields CDR1 GTSNPN and CDR2 SVGIG (reference sequence). The CDR3 runs 14 residues. CDR3 in amino acids: CAWNLLRSTDTQYF. CDR3 nucleotide sequence: TGTGCCTGGAATCTGTTGAGGAGCACAGATACGCAGTATTTT. The complete variable domain, with remaining parts taken from reference TRBV30 and TRBJ2-3, reads SQTIHQWPATLVQPVGSPLSLECTVEGTSNPNLYWYRQAAGRGLQLLFYSVGIGQISSEVPQNLSASRPQDRQFILSSKKLLLSDSGFYLCAWNLLRSTDTQYFGPGTRLTVL.